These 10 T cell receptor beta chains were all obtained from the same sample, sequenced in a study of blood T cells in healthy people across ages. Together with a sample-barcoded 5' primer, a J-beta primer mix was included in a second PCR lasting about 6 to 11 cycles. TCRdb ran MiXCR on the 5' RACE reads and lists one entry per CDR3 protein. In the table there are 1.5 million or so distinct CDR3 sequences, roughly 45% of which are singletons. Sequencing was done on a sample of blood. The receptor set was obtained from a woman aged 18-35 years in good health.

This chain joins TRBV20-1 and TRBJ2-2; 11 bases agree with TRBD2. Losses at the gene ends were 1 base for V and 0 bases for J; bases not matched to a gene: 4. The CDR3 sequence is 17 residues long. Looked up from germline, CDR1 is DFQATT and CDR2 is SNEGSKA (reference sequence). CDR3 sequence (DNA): TGCAGTGCTAGAGTACTAGCGGGAGCCGCGAACACCGGGGAGCTGTTTTTT. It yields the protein CSARVLAGAANTGELFF.

CDR3 residues: CASSRRASGIYNEQFF. DNA for the CDR3: TGTGCCAGCAGCCGACGGGCTAGCGGGATATACAATGAGCAGTTCTTC. J is TRBJ2-1 and V is TRBV12-3 or TRBV12-4; 9 nucleotides agree with TRBD2. The CDR3 totals 16 residues. The trim removed 6 bases at V and 4 bases at J, leaving 10 bases unmatched.

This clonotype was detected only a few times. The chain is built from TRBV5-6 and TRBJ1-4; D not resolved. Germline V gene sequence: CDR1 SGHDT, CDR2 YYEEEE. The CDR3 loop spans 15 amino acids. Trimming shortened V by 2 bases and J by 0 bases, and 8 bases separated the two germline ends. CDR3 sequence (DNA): TGTGCCAGCAGCTTCACAAGGGCAACTAATGAAAAACTGTTTTTT. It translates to CASSFTRATNEKLFF.

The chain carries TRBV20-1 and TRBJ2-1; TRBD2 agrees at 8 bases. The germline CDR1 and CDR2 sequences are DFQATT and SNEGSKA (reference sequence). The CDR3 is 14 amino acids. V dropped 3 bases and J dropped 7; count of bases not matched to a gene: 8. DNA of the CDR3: TGCAGTGCTAGTGGTAGCGGGAAGAAGAATGAGCAGTTCTTC. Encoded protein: CSASGSGKKNEQFF.

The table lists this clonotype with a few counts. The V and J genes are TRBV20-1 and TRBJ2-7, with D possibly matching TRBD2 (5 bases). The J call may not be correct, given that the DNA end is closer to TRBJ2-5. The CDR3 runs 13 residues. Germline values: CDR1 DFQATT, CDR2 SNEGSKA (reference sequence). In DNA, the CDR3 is TGCAGTGCTAGAGATTTGCAGCGGGAGACCCAGTACTTC. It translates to CSARDLQRETQYF.

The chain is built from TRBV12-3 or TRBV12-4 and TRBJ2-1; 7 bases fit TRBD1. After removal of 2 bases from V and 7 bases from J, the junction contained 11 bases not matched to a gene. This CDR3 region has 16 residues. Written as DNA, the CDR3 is TGTGCCAGCAGTTTACCCTTGGACAGGAAAGCGAATGAGCAGTTCTTC. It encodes CASSLPLDRKANEQFF.

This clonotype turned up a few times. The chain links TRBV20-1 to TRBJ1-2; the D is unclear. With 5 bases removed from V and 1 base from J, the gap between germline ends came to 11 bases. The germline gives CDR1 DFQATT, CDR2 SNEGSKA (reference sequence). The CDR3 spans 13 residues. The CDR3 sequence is CSAYQPSNYGYTF. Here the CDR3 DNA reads TGCAGTGCTTATCAGCCGAGTAACTATGGCTACACCTTC.

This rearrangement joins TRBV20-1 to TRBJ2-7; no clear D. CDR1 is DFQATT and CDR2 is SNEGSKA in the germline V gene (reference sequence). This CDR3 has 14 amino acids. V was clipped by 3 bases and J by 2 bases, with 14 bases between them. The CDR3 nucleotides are TGCAGTGCTAGCCCCCGGAACGCCGCCTACGAGCAGTACTTC. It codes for CSASPRNAAYEQYF.

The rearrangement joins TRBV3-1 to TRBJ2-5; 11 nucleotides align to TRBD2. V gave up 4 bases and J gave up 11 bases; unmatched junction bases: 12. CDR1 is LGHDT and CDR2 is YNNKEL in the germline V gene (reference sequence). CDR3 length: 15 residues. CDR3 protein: CASSRETSGSNEQYF. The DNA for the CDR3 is TGTGCCAGCAGCCGAGAAACTAGCGGGAGTAATGAGCAGTACTTC.

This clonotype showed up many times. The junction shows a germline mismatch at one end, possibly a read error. This CDR3 reads CASSPTSSYEQYF. As DNA, the CDR3 is TGCGCCAGCAGCCCTACCAGCTCCTACGAGCAGTACTTC. The chain joins TRBV18 to TRBJ2-7, with D unclear. Germline CDR1 and CDR2: KGHSH and LQKENI. The CDR3 extends over 13 amino acids. The entire variable domain, with the rest obtained from reference TRBV18 and TRBJ2-7, is as follows: NAGVMQNPRHLVRRRGQEARLRCSPMKGHSHVYWYRQLPEEGLKFMVYLQKENIIDESGMPKERFSAEFPKEGPSILRIQQVVRGDSAAYFCASSPTSSYEQYFGPGTRLTVT.